The 2 T cell receptor beta chains given below trace back to one sample, sequenced in a study of CD8 T cells in Susac syndrome. Reverse transcription used roughly 0.5 to 1 ug RNA and random hexamers. TCRdb processed the immunoSEQ multiplex PCR reads anew with MiXCR; each CDR3 protein has one entry. This table has around 140,000 distinct CDR3 sequences, roughly 95% appearing once. The sequenced material came from CD4+ T cells from PBMCs. The receptors were gathered from a human donor in good health.

The chain is built from TRBV11-3 and TRBJ1-2; TRBD1 agrees at 8 bases. Trimming at V came to 7 bases and at J to 5 bases, leaving 21 bases not matched to a gene. Per the germline V gene, CDR1 is SGHNT and CDR2 is YENEEA. This CDR3 spans 18 amino acids. The CDR3 bases are TGTGCCAGCACCCCTCCCCAAGGACAGGGTATAGGTTTTTATGGCTACACCTTC. It codes for CASTPPQGQGIGFYGYTF.

This chain joins TRBV30 and TRBJ2-1; TRBD2 agrees at 9 bases. V gave up 0 bases and J gave up 5 bases; unmatched junction bases: 5. Germline CDR1 is GTSNPN and CDR2 is SVGIG (reference sequence). The CDR3 has 15 amino acids. CDR3 DNA sequence: TGTGCCTGGAGTGTTCCGGCTAGCGGGAACAATGAGCAGTTCTTC. Its translation is CAWSVPASGNNEQFF.